This record covers a single TCR beta chain. No antigen is known for it. TCRdb re-analysed the 5' RACE reads in MiXCR, keeping a single row per CDR3 protein. The sample yields roughly 170,000 distinct CDR3 sequences, roughly 9% seen once. There are 19 residues in the CDR3. V was pared by 0 bases and J by 2 bases, with 15 bases of the junction left unmatched. Looked up from germline, CDR1 is DFQATT and CDR2 is SNEGSKA (reference sequence). The data are from a study of T cells after yellow fever vaccination. Study-wide points: High-abundance clonotypes from the bulk population could contaminate FACS-sorted repertoires.

The sample in question was CD8+ T cells sorted from PBMCs, obtained 45 days after the yellow fever booster vaccination. The chain links TRBV20-1 to TRBJ2-3, with TRBD2 matching over 9 bases. This receptor was identified in a man aged 18 to 30 who received the YFV17D yellow fever vaccine. As DNA, the CDR3 is TGCAGTGCTAGAGATGAGGAGGCTAGCGGGGACCTCTACACAGATACGCAGTATTTT. This translates into CSARDEEASGDLYTDTQYF.